A single sample is the source of the 23 T cell receptor beta chains below, sequenced in a study of blood T cell repertoires in COVID-19. The method was immunoSEQ multiplex PCR; TCRdb's version includes in-frame clones alone and lacks a portion of them. This table holds approximately 80,000 clones, 82% found once. The sample taken for sequencing was peripheral blood. All receptors derive from a man aged 55 to 69 with acute or convalescent COVID-19.

This clone has more than one count but fewer than ten. The chain couples TRBV5-1 to TRBJ1-2; 7 bases line up with TRBD1. The CDR3 is made up of 15 amino acids. Trimming removed 0 bases from V and 5 bases from J; junction bases left unmatched: 7. Germline assignment: CDR1 SGHRS and CDR2 YFSETQ. CDR3 protein: CASSLDGTETYGYTF. The CDR3 DNA reads as TGCGCCAGCAGCTTGGACGGGACAGAGACGTATGGCTACACCTTC.

In this sample, this clone turned up a few times. This rearrangement joins TRBV18 to TRBJ2-7; a possible D gene is TRBD2 (7 bases). Per germline, CDR1 KGHSH and CDR2 LQKENI. V was pared by 3 bases and J by 2 bases, with 14 bases between. CDR3 length equals 15 residues. The CDR3 sequence: CASSPGLGQTYEQYF. CDR3 sequence (DNA): TGTGCCAGCTCACCCGGACTAGGACAGACCTACGAGCAGTACTTC.

The CDR3 protein is CASSPQGGWDEQYF. DNA for the CDR3: TGTGCCAGCAGCCCCCAGGGGGGTTGGGACGAGCAGTACTTC. V gene TRBV7-8 combines with J gene TRBJ2-7, with TRBD1 as a possible D gene (7 bases). With 5 bases removed from V and 5 bases from J, the gap between germline ends came to 16 bases. The germline CDR1 and CDR2 sequences are SGHVS and FQNEAQ. This CDR3 has 14 amino acids.

The chain combines TRBV11-3 with TRBJ2-2; 8 bases map to TRBD1. The CDR3 contains 15 residues. With 3 bases clipped from V and 4 bases from J, the junction kept 4 bases outside the gene matches. Germline V CDR1 and CDR2: SGHNT, YENEEA. The CDR3 is CASSLTGEVTGELFF. The CDR3 DNA sequence: TGTGCCAGCAGCTTGACAGGGGAGGTCACCGGGGAGCTGTTTTTT.

The chain recombines TRBV5-1 with TRBJ2-2; the D gene is possibly TRBD1 (6 bases). Per the germline V gene, CDR1 is SGHRS and CDR2 is YFSETQ. V lost 1 base, J lost 6 bases, and 10 bases lay in between. The CDR3 is 14 residues long. The CDR3 spells CASSLTGSPGELFF. The CDR3 DNA is TGCGCCAGCAGCTTGACAGGGTCCCCCGGGGAGCTGTTTTTT.

This chain connects TRBV28 to TRBJ1-4, with 7 bases that match TRBD1. Germline assignment: CDR1 MDHEN and CDR2 SYDVKM. The trim removed 5 bases at V and 5 bases at J, leaving 5 bases unmatched. This CDR3 is 14 amino acids long. The CDR3 DNA follows: TGTGCCAGCAGTCCGGGACAGATAAATGAAAAACTGTTTTTT. Translation: CASSPGQINEKLFF. Based on the CDR3 plus reference TRBV28 and TRBJ1-4, the full variable domain is DVKVTQSSRYLVKRTGEKVFLECVQDMDHENMFWYRQDPGLGLRLIYFSYDVKMKEKGDIPEGYSVSREKKERFSLILESASTNQTSMYLCASSPGQINEKLFFGSGTQLSVL.

The genes are TRBV5-1 and TRBJ1-4; 9 bases agree with TRBD1. This CDR3 is 16 amino acids long. CDR1 SGHRS and CDR2 YFSETQ come from the germline V gene. V shed 4 bases and J 5 bases; nucleotides not matched to a gene: 9. CDR3 DNA: TGCGCCAGCAGCGGTGGGGACAGGGTGATAAATGAAAAACTGTTTTTT. It encodes CASSGGDRVINEKLFF.

The rearrangement links TRBV11-2 to TRBJ1-6, with 7 bases identical to TRBD1. Unmatched junction bases numbered 12, after V lost 3 bases and J lost 7 bases. Germline CDR1 and CDR2: SGHAT and FQNNGV. The CDR3 is 17 residues long. CDR3 sequence (DNA): TGTGCCAGCAGCTTTGGTTGGGCGGGACAGTCAAATTCACCCCTCCACTTT. Residues: CASSFGWAGQSNSPLHF.

V is TRBV10-1 and J is TRBJ2-1; D is uncertain. The V and J ends lost 2 bases and 8 bases respectively, with 13 bases between them. Germline V gene data show CDR1 as WNHNN and CDR2 as SYGVQD (reference sequence). This CDR3 comprises 14 residues. Written as DNA, the CDR3 is TGCGCCAGCAGTGAGAGTCCTAGTAGAGATGAGCAGTTCTTC. Its protein is CASSESPSRDEQFF.

The CDR3 here is CASSHRLQNGYTF. The CDR3 DNA reads TGCGCCAGCAGCCATAGATTACAGAATGGCTACACCTTC. J is TRBJ1-2 and V is TRBV5-1; D gene uncertain. Between the trimmed V and J ends, which lost 4 bases and 6 bases, there was a span of 13 bases. The CDR3 loop spans 13 amino acids. The germline gives CDR1 SGHRS, CDR2 YFSETQ.

This chain uses TRBV28 with TRBJ1-1; a weak D match, TRBD1 (5 bases). The length of the CDR3 is 15 residues. Trimming removed 5 bases from V and 1 base from J, with 14 bases in between. CDR1 MDHEN and CDR2 SYDVKM come from the germline V gene. CDR3 DNA sequence: TGTGCCAGCAGTGAAACGGGACTCTCGAACACTGAAGCTTTCTTT. As protein: CASSETGLSNTEAFF.

The chain has TRBV6-5 and TRBJ2-7, with D perhaps matching TRBD2 (5 bases). V was cut by 2 bases and J by 7 bases, with 18 bases left in between. The CDR3 consists of 15 residues. CDR1 MNHEY and CDR2 SVGAGI come from the germline V gene. The CDR3 coding sequence is TGTGCCAGCAGTTACGCACTGGGCGAGGGCCGGGAGCAGTACTTC. It codes for CASSYALGEGREQYF.

The sample holds a few counts of this clone. The chain couples TRBV27 to TRBJ2-7, with D possibly matching TRBD2 (5 bases). V lost 5 bases and J 0 bases, leaving 14 bases between the germline ends. CDR1 and CDR2 from the germline V gene are MNHEY and SMNVEV (reference sequence). The CDR3 consists of 15 residues. Here the CDR3 reads CASSPRRLASYEQYF. CDR3 in DNA: TGTGCCAGCAGTCCCCGACGGCTAGCCTCCTACGAGCAGTACTTC.

V gene TRBV7-6 combines with J gene TRBJ1-1; D is ambiguous. Germline loops: CDR1 SGHVS, CDR2 FNYEAQ. V was trimmed by 2 bases and J by 2 bases, leaving 12 bases between them. The CDR3 spans 15 residues. The CDR3 bases are TGTGCCAGCAGCTTACTAACTGAGCTAAACACTGAAGCTTTCTTT. Its translation: CASSLLTELNTEAFF.

The V and J genes are TRBV19 and TRBJ2-6; D perhaps matches TRBD2 (6 bases). Between the trimmed V and J ends, which lost 4 bases and 2 bases, there was a span of 9 bases. This CDR3 contains 15 residues. Germline CDR1 reads LNHDA; CDR2 reads SQIVND (reference sequence). CDR3 loop: CASSNTGAGANVLTF. CDR3 nucleotides: TGTGCCAGTAGTAATACGGGGGCTGGGGCCAACGTCCTGACTTTC.

The rearrangement joins TRBV14 to TRBJ2-1, with D maybe TRBD2 (6 bases). CDR3 size: 16 residues. The V end lost 5 bases, the J end lost 7 bases, and 21 bases lay between the germline ends. Germline V lookup: CDR1 SGHDN, CDR2 FVKESK. The CDR3, as DNA: TGTGCCAGCAGCGGCGCGGGAAGTTTTATTACGAATGAGCAGTTCTTC. Amino acid sequence: CASSGAGSFITNEQFF.

V gene TRBV10-1 combines with J gene TRBJ1-1, with 9 bases identical to TRBD1. The length of the CDR3 is 15 residues. CDR1 is WNHNN and CDR2 is SYGVQD in the germline V gene (reference sequence). V shed 6 bases, J shed 4 bases, and the junction held 9 bases outside the gene matches. CDR3 bases: TGCGCCAGCAGCCCCGGGACAGGGAAGATCACTGAAGCTTTCTTT. It codes for CASSPGTGKITEAFF.

The chain links TRBV21-1 to TRBJ1-6; the D call TRBD1 from the table was never checked on the DNA. TRBV21-1 has pseudogene status. There are 14 residues in the CDR3. CDR3 nucleotides: TGTGCCGGCAATATACAGGGCAGGGGATCACCCCTCCACTTT. It yields the protein CAGNIQGRGSPLHF.

The chain combines TRBV18 with TRBJ2-3; weak D call: TRBD2 (6 bases). V dropped 0 bases and J dropped 1 base, with 14 bases sitting between them. The CDR3 totals 17 residues. Germline V gives CDR1 KGHSH, CDR2 LQKENI. CDR3 in DNA: TGTGCCAGCTCACCACCTTTCGGGGGATGGGGCACAGATACGCAGTATTTT. Its translation is CASSPPFGGWGTDTQYF.

The J gene is TRBJ2-7, the V gene TRBV5-8; 8 bases map to TRBD1. The germline gives CDR1 SGHTS, CDR2 YDEGEE. The CDR3 spans 15 residues. V dropped 3 bases and J dropped 3; count of bases not matched to a gene: 8. Written as DNA, the CDR3 is TGTGCCAGCAGCTCCCTCAGACAGGGGATCTACGAGCAGTACTTC. Protein product: CASSSLRQGIYEQYF.

This clone was seen a handful of times. The CDR3 is CASSRWFSSGTSGGELFF. The CDR3, as DNA: TGCGCCAGCAGCCGGTGGTTTTCGAGCGGGACCTCTGGGGGGGAGCTGTTTTTT. The J gene is TRBJ2-2, the V gene TRBV4-1; 7 positions agree with TRBD2. The CDR3 is 18 residues long. Per the germline V gene, CDR1 is MGHRA and CDR2 is YSYEKL. V lost 4 bases and J lost 8; bases outside the gene matches: 19.

This chain links TRBV28 with TRBJ2-4; 8 nucleotides line up with TRBD2. Trimming removed 4 bases from V and 15 bases from J; junction bases left unmatched: 8. The CDR3 is 12 residues long. CDR1 and CDR2 from the germline V gene are MDHEN and SYDVKM. CDR3 DNA: TGTGCCAGCAGTTCCGTGGGACTAGTTCCGTACTTC. Protein product: CASSSVGLVPYF. The full variable domain, its missing parts supplied by reference TRBV28 and TRBJ2-4, is DVKVTQSSRYLVKRTGEKVFLECVQDMDHENMFWYRQDPGLGLRLIYFSYDVKMKEKGDIPEGYSVSREKKERFSLILESASTNQTSMYLCASSSVGLVPYFGAGTRLSVL.

This clone was counted between two and nine times. The V gene is TRBV19, the J gene TRBJ1-2; possibly TRBD1 for D (6 bases). The CDR3 consists of 14 residues. The V and J ends lost 4 bases and 5 bases respectively, with 14 bases between them. The germline CDR1 and CDR2 sequences are LNHDA and SQIVND (reference sequence). CDR3 nucleotides: TGTGCCAGTAGTAGAAACCGGGACATGTATGGCTACACCTTC. Translation: CASSRNRDMYGYTF.